This T cell receptor (beta chain) was documented in a study of CD8+CD57+ T cells in acquired aplastic anemia (dated by TCRdb to about 2018). Some background on the complete study: A mean of approximately 3 ug of DNA, ranging from roughly 0.18 to 30 ug, was extracted from sorted CD4+ and CD8+ cells. Healthy donor samples averaged roughly 9.8 million reads for CD4+ and fewer than 12 million for CD8+ cells.

This clonotype was seen a handful of times. This clone's antigen is unknown. Base qualities are not provided; no much larger clone lies one nucleotide away. Genomic DNA was used as template for profiling of TCR beta VDJ combinations and CDR3 sequences. An Illumina HiSeq 2000 was the platform used for TCR repertoire sequencing. The study's own analysis went as follows. TRBV/TRBJ rearrangement plots, CDR3 size and DJ length profiles, and Simpson's diversity index were used to assess repertoires. The most abundant DNA sequence in the deep sequencing data was defined as the immunodominant clone. CDR3 amino acid sequences were screened for sharing across subjects and were compared with published repertoires and the VDJdb database. The public reads were reanalyzed by TCRdb: fastp trimming at Q25, MiXCR alignment, in-frame beta chains only. Identical CDR3 proteins give one entry, which carries the most common genes and DNA. The V and J calls, along with clone size, are taken from TCRdb and not from the paper's own processing. The sample table contains about 210,000 distinct CDR3 sequences; only one count was recorded for 34% of them. 1.1% of the sample rests with the top ten.

The investigation overall reported the following: No significant difference in CD8+ Simpson's diversity was found between patients and healthy controls (P=0.060). Around 27 CD8+ CDR3 sequences were shared between patients and controls but appeared highly expressed in patients and within their immunodominant clones.

TCR repertoires of sorted CD4+ and CD8+ blood T cells from severe aplastic anemia patients and healthy subjects were deep-sequenced in the study. Ficoll-Paque density gradient centrifugation was used to isolate peripheral blood mononuclear cells. CD4+ and CD8+ T cells were sorted by FACS or magnetic beads before DNA extraction. The receptor was isolated from a human donor in good health, serving as a control. Sequencing was carried out using sorted CD4+, CD8+, or CD8+CD57+ T cells (not recorded which) from PBMCs.

The bases are TGTGCCAGCAGCCAAGATAAGTGGGGAGGGGACACCAATGAAAAACTGTTTTTT. This gives the protein CASSQDKWGGDTNEKLFF. The chain is made from TRBV3-1 and TRBJ1-4, with TRBD1 perhaps the D gene, on 6 matching bases. The germline V gene (reference sequence) provides CDR1 LGHDT and CDR2 YNNKEL. From cysteine to phenylalanine, the CDR3 is 18 amino acids long. Just CDR3 DNA is preserved here, 54 bases in frame from base 1. Relative to germline, V is 0 bases shorter and J is 5 bases shorter, with 19 bases between their ends.